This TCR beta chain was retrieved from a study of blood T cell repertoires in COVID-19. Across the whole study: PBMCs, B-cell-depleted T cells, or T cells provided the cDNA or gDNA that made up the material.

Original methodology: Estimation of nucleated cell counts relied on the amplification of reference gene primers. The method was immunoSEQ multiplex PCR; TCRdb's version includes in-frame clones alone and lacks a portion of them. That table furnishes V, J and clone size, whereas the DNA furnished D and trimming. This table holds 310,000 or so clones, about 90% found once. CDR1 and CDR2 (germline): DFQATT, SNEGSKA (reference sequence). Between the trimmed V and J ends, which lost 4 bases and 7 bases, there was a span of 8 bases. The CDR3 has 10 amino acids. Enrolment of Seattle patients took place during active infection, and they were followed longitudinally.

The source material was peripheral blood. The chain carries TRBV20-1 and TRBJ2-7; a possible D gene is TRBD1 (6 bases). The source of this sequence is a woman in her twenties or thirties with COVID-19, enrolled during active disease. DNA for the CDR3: TGCAGTGCTACAGACAGGGAGCAGTACTTC. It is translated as CSATDREQYF.